This note documents a single T cell receptor beta chain sequence. Antigen specificity is unknown. This sample was taken from a study of cytomegalovirus exposure and HLA in healthy donors. Overall study findings and caveats: When analyzed later, the rates of TCR association showed variation by HLA locus, with DRB1 the most and HLA-C the fewest. Prediction of most subjects' HLA-A and HLA-B alleles by TCR beta sequences was reportedly accurate.

V gave up 5 bases and J gave up 4 bases; unmatched junction bases: 20. The CDR3 length is 20 residues. The germline gives CDR1 KGHSH, CDR2 LQKENI. Vbeta (60) and Jbeta (13) primers were used in the PCR. TCRdb keeps only in-frame clones here, not all; method: immunoSEQ multiplex PCR. The profile shows about 200,000 clones, approximately 79% of them singletons. The receptor comes from a woman aged 30 to 39 in good health and CMV-seropositive. Specimen: PBMCs. The rearrangement joins TRBV18 to TRBJ2-1; TRBD2 agrees at 10 bases. The CDR3 sequence is CASSSGLSGRARAPYNEQFF. The CDR3 DNA reads as TGTGCCAGCTCATCCGGACTAAGCGGGAGGGCACGGGCCCCTTACAATGAGCAGTTCTTC.